A selection of T cell receptor beta chains follows, all from one sample in a study of vaccination and CD4 T cells after COVID-19. TCRdb fed the PCR reads into MiXCR, producing one record per CDR3 protein. The sample includes 10,000 to 15,000 distinct CDR3 sequences, 52% seen only once; the top ten take 16%. These receptors' antigens are unknown. Sequencing was done on a sample of CD4+ T cells from blood, cultured in vitro. These receptors were taken from a human donor who had recovered from COVID-19. The CDR3 runs from the conserved cysteine through the conserved F or W. Each record gives: clone size, J gene, D gene, V gene, CDR3 DNA, CDR3 protein. The D gene is left open where the match is weak. Rows may omit the clone size; those that give it use once, few, many or a size class.

. | TRBJ2-7 | TRBD2 | TRBV20-1 | TGCAGTGCTTCACTTGCGGGAGAAATCTACGAGCAGTACTTC | CSASLAGEIYEQYF
. | TRBJ2-3 | . | TRBV2 | TGTGCCACCCTACAGGCAGATACGCAGTATTTT | CATLQADTQYF
once | TRBJ2-7 | . | TRBV20-1 | TGCAGTGCTATAGACACGAAGTTATCCTACGAGCAGTACTTC | CSAIDTKLSYEQYF
. | TRBJ1-1 | . | TRBV27 | TGTGCCAGCAGGAAGGGACTTGGGAACACTGAAGCTTTCTTT | CASRKGLGNTEAFF
. | TRBJ1-2 | . | TRBV2 | TGTGCCAGCAGTGACAGGAACTATGGCTACACCTTC | CASSDRNYGYTF
few | TRBJ2-3 | TRBD1 | TRBV6-1 | TGTGCCACCGGGGAGGGACAGGGGGCAGATACGCAGTATTTT | CATGEGQGADTQYF
. | TRBJ2-1 | . | TRBV2 | TGTGCCAGCAGCGTGGGTGTTGGAGAGCAGTTCTTC | CASSVGVGEQFF
. | TRBJ2-7 | TRBD2 | TRBV28 | TGTGCCAGCAGTTTACTAGCGGGAGGCGGGGGCGAGCAGTACTTC | CASSLLAGGGGEQYF
few | TRBJ1-6 | TRBD1 | TRBV20-1 | TGCAGTGCTAGGCCCCCGGACAGGCCTAATTCACCCCTCCACTTT | CSARPPDRPNSPLHF
. | TRBJ1-2 | . | TRBV19 | TGTGCCAGTAGTCCGCAAACCTCGGACGTCGAGTACTATGGCTACACCTTC | CASSPQTSDVEYYGYTF
. | TRBJ1-4 | TRBD1 | TRBV19 | TGTGCCAGTAGTATATCTACTGAGAGGGGGCGGGGTGAAAAACTGTTTTTT | CASSISTERGRGEKLFF
once | TRBJ2-3 | TRBD2 | TRBV7-2 | TGTGCCAGCAGCCCACAGCGGGGGTGGGGTACGCAGTATTTT | CASSPQRGWGTQYF
. | TRBJ2-1 | . | TRBV18 | TGTGCCAGCTCACCTTTTTCGGCGAGTACCGGGGGTGAGCAGTTCTTC | CASSPFSASTGGEQFF
. | TRBJ1-2 | TRBD1 | TRBV11-2 | TGTGCCAGCAGCGAGGGACAGGGCTATGGCTACACCTTC | CASSEGQGYGYTF
. | TRBJ1-2 | TRBD1 | TRBV18 | TGTGCCAGCTCATTGGGGACAGCAGGAGCTAACTATGGCTACACCTTC | CASSLGTAGANYGYTF
. | TRBJ1-5 | . | TRBV5-5 | TGTGCCAGCAGCTTGGTCGGGGGGGGTCAGCAGCCCCAGCATTTT | CASSLVGGGQQPQHF
. | TRBJ2-4 | . | TRBV20-1 | TGCAGTGCCGAGGCCGGGTTACCCAAAAACATTCAGTACTTC | CSAEAGLPKNIQYF
. | TRBJ2-1 | . | TRBV25-1 | TGTGCCAGCAGTGAATACGGCGGAGGCCGCGGGAACAATGAGCAGTTCTTC | CASSEYGGGRGNNEQFF
medium-sized | TRBJ2-2 | TRBD2 | TRBV6-4 | TGTGCCAGCAGTGACGGCGGGAGGGACACCGGGGAGCTGTTTTTT | CASSDGGRDTGELFF
few | TRBJ1-2 | . | TRBV30 | TGTGCCTGGAGTGTCGATTTAAACTATGGCTACACCTTC | CAWSVDLNYGYTF
. | TRBJ2-5 | TRBD2 | TRBV10-3 | TGTGCCATCAGTGAAGGACTAGCGGTCCAAGAGACCCAGTACTTC | CAISEGLAVQETQYF
few | TRBJ1-2 | . | TRBV6-1 | TGTGCCAGCAGTGAATCGGGCTCACTGGGAGGCTACACCTTC | CASSESGSLGGYTF
. | TRBJ2-7 | TRBD2 | TRBV10-3 | TGTGCCATCTCCATGACCGGGACTAGTGTCACCTACGAGCAGTACTTC | CAISMTGTSVTYEQYF
. | TRBJ2-2 | TRBD1 | TRBV12-3/TRBV12-4 | TGTGCCAGCAGCCCTGACAGGGGGCGTGTCGGGGAGCTGTTTTTT | CASSPDRGRVGELFF
few | TRBJ2-3 | TRBD2 | TRBV11-2 | TGTGCCAGCAGCCCGCAACTAGCGGGGGAGCGCGGTACGCAGTATTTT | CASSPQLAGERGTQYF
. | TRBJ1-1 | . | TRBV20-1 | TGCAGTGCAATAATCCACAGCTCGAACACTGAAGCTTTCTTT | CSAIIHSSNTEAFF
. | TRBJ1-2 | . | TRBV30 | TGTGCCTGGACAGGGACTACTACTAACTATGGCTACACCTTC | CAWTGTTTNYGYTF
. | TRBJ2-2 | . | TRBV20-1 | TGCAGTGCTAGAATGGGAGGCCGGGAGCTGTTTTTT | CSARMGGRELFF
few | TRBJ2-1 | . | TRBV10-3 | TGTGCCATCAGTGAGGTGGGGACCAGGAGCAATGAGCAGTTCTTC | CAISEVGTRSNEQFF
few | TRBJ1-5 | . | TRBV28 | TGTGCCAGCATTATCGGGGGTGCGGGTCAGCCCCAGCATTTT | CASIIGGAGQPQHF
. | TRBJ2-7 | TRBD2 | TRBV27 | TGTGCCAGCAGCAGTCTAGCGGGAGGCGAATACTACGAGCAGTACTTC | CASSSLAGGEYYEQYF
few | TRBJ1-5 | . | TRBV20-1 | TGCAGTGCGCGGGACCCACAAGTCAATCAGCCCCAGCATTTT | CSARDPQVNQPQHF
large | TRBJ1-2 | . | TRBV2 | TGTGCCAGCAGTGTGGGCGGTTCTAACTATGGCTACACCTTC | CASSVGGSNYGYTF
. | TRBJ1-5 | . | TRBV12-3/TRBV12-4 | TGTGCCAGCAGTCTCAGGGAGTCGGGCAATCAGCCCCAGCATTTT | CASSLRESGNQPQHF
. | TRBJ1-1 | TRBD1 | TRBV9 | TGTGCCAGCAGCGTTGGGACAGGGTTTACTGAAGCTTTCTTT | CASSVGTGFTEAFF
. | TRBJ2-1 | . | TRBV20-1 | TGCAGTGCTCTCCACGGACGATACAATGAGCAGTTCTTC | CSALHGRYNEQFF
few | TRBJ1-5 | TRBD1 | TRBV30 | TGTGCCTGGACTAGGGACAGGTCTCAGCCCCAGCATTTT | CAWTRDRSQPQHF
. | TRBJ2-1 | . | TRBV3-1 | TGTGCCAGCAGCCTAAGCCTGAGCGGGAATGAGCAGTTCTTC | CASSLSLSGNEQFF
. | TRBJ2-7 | . | TRBV7-2 | TGTGCCAGCAGCTTTACTAGAGATTCCTACGAGCAGTACTTC | CASSFTRDSYEQYF
. | TRBJ2-1 | . | TRBV20-1 | TGCAGTGCTAGAGATCTAGCCGAATACAATGAGCAGTTCTTC | CSARDLAEYNEQFF
. | TRBJ2-3 | . | TRBV10-1 | TGCGCCACCGGCTCAGCGGATACGCAGTATTTT | CATGSADTQYF
. | TRBJ2-7 | . | TRBV30 | TGTGCCTGGAGCACACACGAGTCCCGGACCATATCCTACGAGCAGTACTTC | CAWSTHESRTISYEQYF
. | TRBJ2-3 | TRBD2 | TRBV2 | TGTGCCAGCGCAAGCGGACTAGCGAACGCAGATACGCAGTATTTT | CASASGLANADTQYF
few | TRBJ2-3 | TRBD2 | TRBV27 | TGTGCCACCCGAGGTAGCGGGAGAGATACGCAGTATTTT | CATRGSGRDTQYF
few | TRBJ2-3 | TRBD2 | TRBV7-2 | TGTGCCAGCAGTTTAGCGGGAGTGGCAGATACGCAGTATTTT | CASSLAGVADTQYF